A single sample gave rise to the 26 T cell receptor beta chains below, sequenced in a study of cytomegalovirus exposure and HLA in healthy donors. The PCR made use of 60 Vbeta and 13 Jbeta primers. Assay used: immunoSEQ multiplex PCR; TCRdb lists only in-frame clones, some missing. The data show 160,000 or so clones, with 70% to 80% seen just once and over 1.3% held by the top ten. Specimen: PBMCs. The source is a man aged 60-69 years in good health and CMV-seronegative.

The J gene is TRBJ2-1, the V gene TRBV11-3; D is perhaps TRBD1 (6 bases). Germline CDR1 SGHNT, CDR2 YENEEA. The germline V and J ends were trimmed by 0 bases and 5 bases, with 14 bases remaining between them. This CDR3 has 16 amino acids. CDR3 protein: CASSLDHSGADNEQFF. As DNA, the CDR3 is TGTGCCAGCAGCTTAGATCATTCAGGGGCAGACAATGAGCAGTTCTTC. The full variable domain, rest sourced from reference TRBV11-3 and TRBJ2-1, is EAGVVQSPRYKIIEKKQPVAFWCNPISGHNTLYWYLQNLGQGPELLIRYENEEAVDDSQLPKDRFSAERLKGVDSTLKIQPAELGDSAVYLCASSLDHSGADNEQFFGPGTRLTVL.

This chain joins TRBV10-3 and TRBJ2-7, with 7 bases aligning to TRBD2. CDR3 length: 13 amino acids. V was clipped by 4 bases and J by 4 bases; unmatched bases: 4. From germline, CDR1 is ENHRY and CDR2 SYGVKD. The CDR3, as DNA: TGTGCCATCAGTGGGACGGGAGGTTACGAGCAGTACTTC. Translated, it gives CAISGTGGYEQYF.

CDR3 DNA sequence: TGTGCCAGCAGTTCGGGACAGGAGGCGGATGGCTACACCTTC. Encoded protein: CASSSGQEADGYTF. The gene calls are TRBV6-1 and TRBJ1-2; 8 positions match TRBD1. The V gene's germline CDR1 is MNHNS and CDR2 SASEGT. The CDR3 spans 14 residues. V shed 5 bases, J shed 6 bases, and the junction held 8 bases outside the gene matches.

There are a few counts of this clone. The V call is TRBV15, the J call TRBJ2-2; 8 nucleotides align to TRBD1. Unmatched junction bases numbered 2, after V lost 2 bases and J lost 0 bases. CDR1 is LNHNV, CDR2 YYDKDF, per germline (reference sequence). The CDR3 covers 16 residues. The CDR3 DNA sequence: TGTGCCACCAGCAGAATGACAGGGGCGAACACCGGGGAGCTGTTTTTT. Protein: CATSRMTGANTGELFF.

As DNA, the CDR3 is TGTGCCATCAGTGAAAGGACTAGCGGCGAGACCCAGTACTTC. It specifies CAISERTSGETQYF. The chain combines TRBV10-3 with TRBJ2-5; TRBD2 matches 10 bases. The CDR3 totals 14 residues. Germline V gene lookup returns CDR1 ENHRY and CDR2 SYGVKD. V trimming: 3 bases; J trimming: 5 bases; junction bases outside the gene matches: 3.

The chain recombines TRBV9 with TRBJ1-3, with D uncertain. Germline lookup yields CDR1 SGDLS and CDR2 YYNGEE. Trimming removed 4 bases from V and 4 bases from J, with 15 bases in between. The CDR3 is made up of 15 amino acids. The CDR3 region has the DNA TGTGCCAGCAGCCCATCCGGGGTATCAGGAAACACCATATATTTT. Its protein product is CASSPSGVSGNTIYF.

The V gene is TRBV10-3, the J gene TRBJ2-2; 16 nucleotides agree with TRBD2. The V gene's germline CDR1 is ENHRY and CDR2 SYGVKD. This CDR3 has 19 residues. The V segment lost 4 bases and the J segment 4 bases; nucleotides outside the gene matches: 9. Written as DNA, the CDR3 is TGTGCCATCAGTGCGGGACTAGCGGGGGGGCCTCATGGCACCGGGGAGCTGTTTTTT. Amino acids: CAISAGLAGGPHGTGELFF.

V is TRBV29-1 and J is TRBJ2-7; 12 bases map to TRBD2. With V trimmed by 5 bases and J by 6 bases, 5 bases remained unmatched. CDR3 length: 13 amino acids. In germline, CDR1 is SQVTM, CDR2 ANQGSEA. The CDR3 loop is CSVKTSGSGEQYF. The CDR3 DNA is TGCAGCGTTAAGACTAGCGGGAGCGGCGAGCAGTACTTC.

The chain links TRBV28 to TRBJ2-7; 11 bases align to TRBD2. CDR3 length equals 16 residues. Germline loops: CDR1 MDHEN, CDR2 SYDVKM. The J segment lost 4 bases and the V segment lost 5 bases, leaving 10 bases of the junction unmatched. The CDR3 coding sequence is TGTGCCAGCAGTCCGGAGACTAGCGGGGACCAATACGAGCAGTACTTC. Its translation is CASSPETSGDQYEQYF.

V is TRBV11-2 and J is TRBJ1-1; no clear D gene. Between the trimmed V and J ends, which lost 2 bases and 4 bases, there was a span of 14 bases. Germline CDR1 is SGHAT and CDR2 is FQNNGV. CDR3 length: 15 residues. CDR3 in amino acids: CASSLPAGVATEAFF. Written as DNA, the CDR3 is TGTGCCAGCAGCTTACCAGCCGGGGTAGCCACTGAAGCTTTCTTT.

The rearrangement uses TRBV2 and TRBJ2-7, with 7 bases lining up with TRBD1. Trimming at V came to 6 bases and at J to 5 bases, leaving 4 bases not matched to a gene. This CDR3 is 12 amino acids long. Germline lookup yields CDR1 SNHLY and CDR2 FYNNEI. Written as DNA, the CDR3 is TGTGCCAGCAGAACAGGGGTTGACGAGCAGTACTTC. As protein: CASRTGVDEQYF.

This clone was picked up a small number of times. This rearrangement joins TRBV19 to TRBJ2-1, with 8 bases matching TRBD2. Germline V gives CDR1 LNHDA, CDR2 SQIVND (reference sequence). V dropped 5 bases and J dropped 3; count of bases not matched to a gene: 9. The CDR3 is 16 amino acids. For the CDR3, the DNA is TGTGCCAGTAGTGCTCGGGAGGGGTCACACTACAATGAGCAGTTCTTC. It encodes CASSAREGSHYNEQFF.

The V and J genes are TRBV15 and TRBJ2-3; possible D gene TRBD2, 6 bases. The CDR3 sequence is 15 residues long. Per germline, CDR1 LNHNV and CDR2 YYDKDF (reference sequence). V lost 5 bases and J lost 5, with 17 bases in between. The CDR3 region is CATSWRAWEGDTQYF. CDR3 nucleotides: TGTGCCACCAGCTGGAGGGCCTGGGAAGGAGATACGCAGTATTTT.

The chain combines TRBV28 with TRBJ1-5, with a weak D call TRBD1 (6 bases). CDR1 is MDHEN, CDR2 SYDVKM, per germline. V lost 2 bases, J lost 6 bases, and 26 bases lay in between. The CDR3 runs to 19 residues. CDR3 bases: TGTGCCAGCAGTTTAAGCCACTTACCCAAGGGGGGGGCGGGTCAGCCCCAGCATTTT. It specifies CASSLSHLPKGGAGQPQHF. The variable domain in full, completed from reference TRBV28 and TRBJ1-5, reads DVKVTQSSRYLVKRTGEKVFLECVQDMDHENMFWYRQDPGLGLRLIYFSYDVKMKEKGDIPEGYSVSREKKERFSLILESASTNQTSMYLCASSLSHLPKGGAGQPQHFGDGTRLSIL.

This clone is a singleton in its sample. This chain joins TRBV6-5 and TRBJ2-7; no clear D gene. The V gene's germline CDR1 is MNHEY and CDR2 SVGAGI. The V and J ends lost 0 bases and 0 bases respectively, with 9 bases between them. The CDR3 runs to 15 residues. CDR3 DNA: TGTGCCAGCAGTTACTCGAGGATTAGCTCCTACGAGCAGTACTTC. It encodes CASSYSRISSYEQYF.

Only a few counts were recorded for this clone. The V gene is TRBV5-1, the J gene TRBJ2-7; 14 positions agree with TRBD2. The junction had 4 bases not matched to a gene; V was cut back by 3 bases and J by 5 bases. This CDR3 is built from 15 residues. The germline CDR1 and CDR2 sequences are SGHRS and YFSETQ. The CDR3, as DNA: TGCGCCAGCAGCTCGGGACTAGCGGGAGTCGACGAGCAGTACTTC. This translates into CASSSGLAGVDEQYF.

The rearrangement uses TRBV7-2 and TRBJ2-5; 8 bases are shared with TRBD1. The DNA end favors TRBJ2-7, so the J call may be wrong. Germline assignment: CDR1 SGHTA and CDR2 FQGNSA. The CDR3 runs to 13 residues. For the CDR3, the DNA is TGTGCCAGCAGTTACGACAGGGGCTACGAGCAGTACTTC. Encoded protein: CASSYDRGYEQYF.

There are a few counts of this clone. This rearrangement joins TRBV7-2 to TRBJ1-5; D unresolved. The germline V and J ends were trimmed by 0 bases and 7 bases, with 10 bases remaining between them. CDR3 length: 14 amino acids. Germline V gene data show CDR1 as SGHTA and CDR2 as FQGNSA. The CDR3 DNA reads TGTGCCAGCAGCTTAGCGCCCGAGGTGCAGCCCCAGCATTTT. Translation gives CASSLAPEVQPQHF.

V gene TRBV19 combines with J gene TRBJ2-2; D not resolved. Germline CDR1 LNHDA, CDR2 SQIVND (reference sequence). The CDR3 has 15 residues. Trimming removed 1 base from V and 4 bases from J, with 10 bases in between. The CDR3 nucleotides are TGTGCCAGTAGTATAGGGCCAGTGCTCACCGGGGAGCTGTTTTTT. Amino acids: CASSIGPVLTGELFF.

The chain combines TRBV23-1 with TRBJ1-1; TRBD1 matches 7 bases. TRBV23-1 is placed among ORFs of uncertain function. The CDR3 consists of 12 residues. J lost 0 bases, V lost 9 bases, and 1 base had no gene match. The CDR3 loop reads CASDRVNTEAFF. The CDR3 bases are TGCGCCAGTGACAGGGTGAACACTGAAGCTTTCTTT.

The chain employs TRBV29-1 and TRBJ2-5; unclear D gene. The V gene's germline CDR1 is SQVTM and CDR2 ANQGSEA. Trimming pared 6 bases from V and 2 bases from J, leaving 13 bases between. The CDR3 runs to 13 residues. Here the CDR3 DNA reads TGCAGCGTCCTCGACATTGGGCAAGAGACCCAGTACTTC. Its protein product is CSVLDIGQETQYF.

On this clone itself: A junction end diverges from the germline sequence, so it may reflect a read error. The chain is built from TRBV7-9 and TRBJ2-7, with a tentative D call TRBD1 (5 bases). The CDR3 extends over 12 amino acids. Germline CDR1 reads SEHNR; CDR2 reads FQNEAQ (reference sequence). CDR3: CSSSLTVVEQYF. The CDR3 DNA sequence: TGTTCCAGCAGCCTGACAGTTGTCGAGCAGTACTTC.

The chain combines TRBV19 with TRBJ1-5; 7 positions agree with TRBD1. The V segment lost 5 bases and the J segment 2 bases; nucleotides outside the gene matches: 3. Germline V gene data show CDR1 as LNHDA and CDR2 as SQIVND (reference sequence). The CDR3 runs to 14 residues. In nucleotides, the CDR3 is TGTGCCAGTAGTCGACAGGGAGGCAATCAGCCCCAGCATTTT. This encodes CASSRQGGNQPQHF.

The chain links TRBV19 to TRBJ1-2; the match to TRBD1 covers 7 bases. The CDR3 has 14 amino acids. CDR1 and CDR2 (germline): LNHDA, SQIVND (reference sequence). Germline trimming cut 5 bases from V and 5 bases from J; bases unmatched to any gene: 8. CDR3 sequence reads: CASSVPQGPYGYTF. In DNA, the CDR3 is TGTGCCAGTAGTGTTCCACAGGGGCCGTATGGCTACACCTTC.

This chain joins TRBV7-2 and TRBJ2-5; 8 bases agree with TRBD2. From germline, CDR1 is SGHTA and CDR2 FQGNSA. The length of the CDR3 is 17 residues. V trimming: 6 bases; J trimming: 9 bases; junction bases outside the gene matches: 21. In DNA, the CDR3 is TGTGCCAGCAGTTCCCGGGACTATAGGTTCGCCGGGGGGGCCCAGTACTTC. This sequence encodes CASSSRDYRFAGGAQYF.

Only a few counts were recorded for this clone. The J gene is TRBJ1-1, the V gene TRBV15, with D maybe TRBD1 (5 bases). The length of the CDR3 is 13 residues. Germline lookup yields CDR1 LNHNV and CDR2 YYDKDF (reference sequence). The V end lost 4 bases, the J end lost 1 base, and 7 bases lay between the germline ends. This CDR3 reads CATSNRQNTEAFF. CDR3 sequence (DNA): TGTGCCACCAGCAACAGGCAGAACACTGAAGCTTTCTTT.